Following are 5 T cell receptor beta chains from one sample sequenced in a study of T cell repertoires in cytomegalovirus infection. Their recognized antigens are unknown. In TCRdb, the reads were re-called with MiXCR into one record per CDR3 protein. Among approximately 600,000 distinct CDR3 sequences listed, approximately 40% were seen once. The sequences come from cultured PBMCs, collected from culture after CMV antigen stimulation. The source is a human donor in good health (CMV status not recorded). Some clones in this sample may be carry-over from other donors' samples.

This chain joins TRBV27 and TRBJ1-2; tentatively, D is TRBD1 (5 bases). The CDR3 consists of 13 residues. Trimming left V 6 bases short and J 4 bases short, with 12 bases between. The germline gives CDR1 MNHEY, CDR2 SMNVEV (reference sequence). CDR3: CASSPGDRYGYTF. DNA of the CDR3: TGTGCCAGCAGCCCCGGGGACCGCTATGGCTACACCTTC.

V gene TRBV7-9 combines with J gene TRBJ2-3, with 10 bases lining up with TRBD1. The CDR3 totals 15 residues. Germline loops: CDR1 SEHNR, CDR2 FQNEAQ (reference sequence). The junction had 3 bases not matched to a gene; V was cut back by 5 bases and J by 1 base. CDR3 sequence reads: CASSQGQGRTDTQYF. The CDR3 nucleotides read TGTGCCAGCAGCCAGGGACAGGGGCGCACAGATACGCAGTATTTT.

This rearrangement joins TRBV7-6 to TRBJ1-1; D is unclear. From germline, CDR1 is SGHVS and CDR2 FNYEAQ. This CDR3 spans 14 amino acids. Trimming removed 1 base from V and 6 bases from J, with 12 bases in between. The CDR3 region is CASSLDQYRSEAFF. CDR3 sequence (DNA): TGTGCCAGCAGCTTAGATCAGTATAGGTCTGAAGCTTTCTTT.

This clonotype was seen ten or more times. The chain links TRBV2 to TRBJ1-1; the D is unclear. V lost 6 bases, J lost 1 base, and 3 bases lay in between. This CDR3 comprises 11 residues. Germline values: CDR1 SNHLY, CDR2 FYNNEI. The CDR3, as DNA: TGTGCCAGCAGGCAGAACACTGAAGCTTTCTTT. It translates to CASRQNTEAFF. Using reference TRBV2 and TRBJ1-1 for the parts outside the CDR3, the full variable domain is EPEVTQTPSHQVTQMGQEVILRCVPISNHLYFYWYRQILGQKVEFLVSFYNNEISEKSEIFDDQFSVERPDGSNFTLKIRSTKLEDSAMYFCASRQNTEAFFGQGTRLTVV.

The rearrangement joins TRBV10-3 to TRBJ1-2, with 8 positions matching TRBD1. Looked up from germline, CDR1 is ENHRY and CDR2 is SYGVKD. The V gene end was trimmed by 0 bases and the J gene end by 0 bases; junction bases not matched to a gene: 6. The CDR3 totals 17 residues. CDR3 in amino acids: CAISESGTGTANYGYTF. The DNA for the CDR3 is TGTGCCATCAGTGAGTCCGGGACAGGAACCGCTAACTATGGCTACACCTTC.